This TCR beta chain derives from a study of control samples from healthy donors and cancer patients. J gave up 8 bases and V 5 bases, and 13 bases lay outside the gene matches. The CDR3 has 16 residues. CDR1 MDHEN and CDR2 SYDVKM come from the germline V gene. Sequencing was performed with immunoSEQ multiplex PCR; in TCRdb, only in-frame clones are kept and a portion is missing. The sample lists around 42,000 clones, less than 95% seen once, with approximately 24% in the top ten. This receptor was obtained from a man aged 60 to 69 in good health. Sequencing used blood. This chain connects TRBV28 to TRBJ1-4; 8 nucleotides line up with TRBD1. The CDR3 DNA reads TGTGCCAGCAGTGGGGGACAGGCAGGGAGTAAAGAAAAACTGTTTTTT. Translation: CASSGGQAGSKEKLFF. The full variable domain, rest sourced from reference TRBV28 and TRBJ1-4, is DVKVTQSSRYLVKRTGEKVFLECVQDMDHENMFWYRQDPGLGLRLIYFSYDVKMKEKGDIPEGYSVSREKKERFSLILESASTNQTSMYLCASSGGQAGSKEKLFFGSGTQLSVL.